The clone carrying this T cell receptor (beta chain) came up many times. Antigen: not known. The CDR3 extends over 15 amino acids. V lost 8 bases and J lost 0, with 14 bases in between. The germline CDR1 and CDR2 sequences are SNHLY and FYNNEI. RNA transcripts served as the template for amplifying TCR beta CDR3 regions. An initial round of RT-PCR targeting the TCR CDR3 relied on the HTBI primer set. Each CDR3 protein is one row after TCRdb ran MiXCR on the multiplex PCR reads. The sample lists about 480,000 distinct CDR3 sequences, about 22% occurring once. The data were obtained in a study of T cells in Graves' hyperthyroidism and ophthalmopathy. Study-wide results and caveats: For ophthalmopathy, model prediction preceded onset by a median 6.5 months.

This sequence joins TRBV2 and TRBJ2-1; the D gene is possibly TRBD2 (6 bases). The sample comprised blood. This receptor was taken from a woman aged 70-85 years with Graves' ophthalmopathy. The CDR3 sequence: CASRLAASSYNEQFF. As DNA, the CDR3 is TGTGCCAGCCGGTTAGCGGCAAGCTCCTACAATGAGCAGTTCTTC.